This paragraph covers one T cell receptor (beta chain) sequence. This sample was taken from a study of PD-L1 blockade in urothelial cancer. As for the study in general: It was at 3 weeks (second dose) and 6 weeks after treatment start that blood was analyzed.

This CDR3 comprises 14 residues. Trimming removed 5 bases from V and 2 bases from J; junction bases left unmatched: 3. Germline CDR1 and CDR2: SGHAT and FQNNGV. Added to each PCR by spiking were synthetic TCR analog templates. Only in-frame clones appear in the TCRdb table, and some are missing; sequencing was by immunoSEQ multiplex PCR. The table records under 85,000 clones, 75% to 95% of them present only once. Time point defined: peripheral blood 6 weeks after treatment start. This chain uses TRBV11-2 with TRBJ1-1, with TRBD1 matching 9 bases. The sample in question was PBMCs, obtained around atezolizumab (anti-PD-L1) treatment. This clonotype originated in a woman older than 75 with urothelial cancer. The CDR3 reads CASSRDRVNTEAFF. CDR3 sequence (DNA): TGTGCCAGCAGCCGGGACAGGGTAAACACTGAAGCTTTCTTT.